A single sample gave rise to the 6 T cell receptor beta chains below, sequenced in a study of control samples from healthy donors and cancer patients. Method: immunoSEQ multiplex PCR; TCRdb's copy keeps in-frame clones and lacks some. The table shows around 94,000 clones, with about 88% occurring only once. Input material: blood. These receptors all stem from a woman aged 45-65 years in good health.

This rearrangement joins TRBV19 to TRBJ1-3; a weak D match, TRBD1 (6 bases). V lost 9 bases and J lost 0, with 12 bases in between. The germline V gene has CDR1 LNHDA and CDR2 SQIVND (reference sequence). This CDR3 spans 14 amino acids. The CDR3 region is CASRKGVSGNTIYF. The CDR3 DNA reads TGTGCCAGCCGGAAGGGGGTCTCTGGAAACACCATATATTTT.

The chain couples TRBV6-2 or TRBV6-3 to TRBJ2-7; TRBD1 aligns across 10 bases. Germline V gives CDR1 MNHEY, CDR2 SVGEGT. J gave up 3 bases and V 5 bases, and 7 bases lay outside the gene matches. CDR3 size: 15 residues. CDR3 coding DNA: TGTGCCAGCAGTAAGGACAGGGGGGCGAGCTACGAGCAGTACTTC. Amino acid sequence: CASSKDRGASYEQYF.

The chain is built from TRBV6-2 or TRBV6-3 and TRBJ2-7; the D gene is possibly TRBD1 (6 bases). Germline CDR1 reads MNHEY; CDR2 reads SVGEGT. The CDR3 runs 13 residues. The germline V and J ends were trimmed by 5 bases and 3 bases, with 11 bases remaining between them. The CDR3 region is CASSEGHHYEQYF. The DNA of the CDR3 is TGTGCCAGCAGTGAGGGACACCACTACGAGCAGTACTTC.

The chain couples TRBV4-3 to TRBJ2-1; 12 positions match TRBD2. Germline values: CDR1 LGHNA, CDR2 YSLEER. The CDR3 extends over 16 amino acids. V shed 3 bases, J shed 7 bases, and the junction held 7 bases outside the gene matches. CDR3 bases: TGCGCCAGCAGCCAGGTGGGACTAGCGGGTTGGAATGAGCAGTTCTTC. Translating it yields CASSQVGLAGWNEQFF.

DNA for the CDR3: TGTGCCAGCAGCTTACGGGCTAGCGGGAGCGGGGAGACCCAGTACTTC. As protein: CASSLRASGSGETQYF. The J gene is TRBJ2-5, the V gene TRBV11-3; 10 nucleotides match TRBD2. Germline V gives CDR1 SGHNT, CDR2 YENEEA. The V gene end was trimmed by 2 bases and the J gene end by 5 bases; junction bases not matched to a gene: 8. This CDR3 spans 16 amino acids. Full variable domain (remainder filled in from reference TRBV11-3 and TRBJ2-5): EAGVVQSPRYKIIEKKQPVAFWCNPISGHNTLYWYLQNLGQGPELLIRYENEEAVDDSQLPKDRFSAERLKGVDSTLKIQPAELGDSAVYLCASSLRASGSGETQYFGPGTRLLVL.

The gene calls are TRBV7-3 and TRBJ2-2; D tentatively fits TRBD1 or TRBD2 (6 bases each). The germline V gene encodes CDR1 SGHTA and CDR2 FQGTGA. The CDR3 consists of 15 residues. Trimming removed 5 bases from V and 4 bases from J, with 14 bases in between. The chain's CDR3 is CASSLRGGGTGELFF. Here the CDR3 DNA reads TGTGCCAGCAGCCTAAGAGGAGGGGGCACCGGGGAGCTGTTTTTT.